This TCR beta chain stems from a study of glioma-infiltrating T cells. The iRepertoire nested amplicon-rescue multiplex PCR amplified TCR alpha and beta CDR3s from RNA. TCRdb recomputed calls from the multiplex PCR reads with MiXCR, one row per CDR3 protein. Of 300,000 to 450,000 distinct CDR3 sequences listed, less than 50% are singletons. The CDR3 is made up of 13 amino acids. Germline loops: CDR1 DFQATT, CDR2 SNEGSKA (reference sequence). The V and J ends lost 2 bases and 5 bases respectively, with 9 bases between them. The sample comprised glioma tissue, nonneoplastic brain tissue, or PBMCs (not recorded which). The TCR was taken from a human donor with low-grade glioma or glioblastoma, undergoing nonglioma brain surgery, or in good health (not recorded which). V usage is TRBV20-1 and J usage is TRBJ2-2; D gene unclear. CDR3 amino acids: CSARKARTGELFF. For the CDR3, the DNA is TGCAGTGCTAGAAAGGCTCGAACCGGGGAGCTGTTTTTT.